The rows below give T cell receptor beta chains drawn from one sample of a study of CD8 T cells in Susac syndrome. A single record per CDR3 protein comes from TCRdb applying MiXCR to the immunoSEQ multiplex PCR reads. Among approximately 22,000 distinct CDR3 sequences listed, 90% to 95% were seen once. Input material: CD8+ T cells from PBMCs. The receptors were gathered from a human donor in good health. Each CDR3 is given with its conserved first and last residue. D genes are given only for firm matches. The size field is filled for only some rows; it gives once, few, many or a size class.

>TRBD2|TRBJ2-1|.|TRBV20-1
TGCAGTGCCGGACTAGCGGGGGGGCGAAATGAGCAGTTCTTC
CSAGLAGGRNEQFF
>TRBD1|TRBJ2-7|.|TRBV9
TGTGCCAGCAGCCCAGGGGACAGCCACAGAACCTACGAGCAGTACTTC
CASSPGDSHRTYEQYF
>TRBD2|TRBJ2-1|.|TRBV5-1
TGCGCCTGCAGCTTGAGAGCGGGGGGTATCAATGAGCAGTTCTTC
CACSLRAGGINEQFF
>.|TRBJ2-5|.|TRBV14
TGTGCCAGCAGCCAAGGATTTAGGGACCGCCAAGAGACCCAGTACTTC
CASSQGFRDRQETQYF
>.|TRBJ2-5|few|TRBV27
TGTGCCAGCAGTTCTGGGGAGACCCAGTACTTC
CASSSGETQYF
>TRBD1|TRBJ2-7|once|TRBV27
TGTGCCAGCAGTTTCGACAGGGGGCGAGAGCAGTACTTC
CASSFDRGREQYF
>.|TRBJ2-7|.|TRBV4-3
TGCGCCAGCAGCCAGGCAGGGGACTACGAGCAGTACTTC
CASSQAGDYEQYF
>.|TRBJ2-5|.|TRBV7-2
TGTGCCAGCAGCTTAGGGGGGGCCGGGGAGACCCAGTACTTC
CASSLGGAGETQYF
>.|TRBJ2-7|.|TRBV11-2
TGTGCCAGCAGCCCCCGGGGCAGGCTATACTACGAGCAGTACTTC
CASSPRGRLYYEQYF
>.|TRBJ1-1|.|TRBV13
TGTGCCAGCAGCTTGGGCAGGGGTCGTGTCACTGAAGCTTTCTTT
CASSLGRGRVTEAFF
>TRBD1|TRBJ2-2|.|TRBV5-1
TGCGCCAGCAGCTTGGCGCCGAGGCGGCAGGGGGCGCCCGGGGAGCTGTTTTTT
CASSLAPRRQGAPGELFF
>.|TRBJ1-1|.|TRBV11-2
TGTGCCAGCAGCTTAGTCGGGTCGGATGAAGCTTTCTTT
CASSLVGSDEAFF
>.|TRBJ2-7|.|TRBV10-1
TGCGCCAGTGATAGGGACAAGCCGCCCTACGAGCAGTACTTC
CASDRDKPPYEQYF
>.|TRBJ2-7|.|TRBV19
TGTGCCAGTAGTATAGAATCAGGGAGGGAGCAGTACTTC
CASSIESGREQYF
>.|TRBJ1-2|once|TRBV4-1
TGCGCCAGCAGCCAAGGACAGGACTATGGCTACACCTTC
CASSQGQDYGYTF
>.|TRBJ1-2|.|TRBV20-1
TGCAGTGCCCGTGACAGAAGGGCGGGGGGCTACACCTTC
CSARDRRAGGYTF
>.|TRBJ1-1|.|TRBV7-9
TGTGCCAGCAGCTTAGGGGGGGCTGAAGCTTTCTTT
CASSLGGAEAFF
>TRBD1|TRBJ2-7|once|TRBV12-3/TRBV12-4
TGTGCCAGCAGTACAGGGGATCTCTCCTACGAGCAGTACTTC
CASSTGDLSYEQYF
>.|TRBJ1-2|.|TRBV20-1
TGCAGTGCTTTACATACAAACTATGGCTACACCTTC
CSALHTNYGYTF
>TRBD2|TRBJ2-3|.|TRBV20-1
TGCAGTGCTCACGGACTAGCGTGGGGAGATACGCAGTATTTT
CSAHGLAWGDTQYF
>.|TRBJ1-4|.|TRBV11-2
TGTGCCAGCAGCCCCCCCGGGACTCAGGATGAAAAACTGTTTTTT
CASSPPGTQDEKLFF
>.|TRBJ1-2|.|TRBV4-3
TGCGCCAGCAGCCAAGATCGGGGCGGGGGTGGCTACACCTTC
CASSQDRGGGGYTF
>.|TRBJ1-3|.|TRBV11-2
TGTGCCAGCAGCTTAGTGGGGGGAGGAAACACCATATATTTT
CASSLVGGGNTIYF
>.|TRBJ1-1|once|TRBV6-1
TGTGCCAGCAGTGAAGCACGGGGGTTGGGTGAAGCTTTCTTT
CASSEARGLGEAFF
>.|TRBJ2-3|.|TRBV9
TGTGCCAGCAGTCGTAGTGGGGGGCTGTCTAGCACAGATACGCAGTATTTT
CASSRSGGLSSTDTQYF
>.|TRBJ1-1|.|TRBV3-1
TGTGCCAGCAGCCATTCAATACAGGAGGCCCTATCTAAAGCTTTCTTT
CASSHSIQEALSKAFF
>.|TRBJ2-3|once|TRBV7-2
TGTGCCAGCAGCTTAGTTGGGACGGCCCATATAGGCACAGATACGCAGTATTTT
CASSLVGTAHIGTDTQYF
>TRBD2|TRBJ2-7|.|TRBV11-2
TGTGCCAGCAGCTTAGAAGTAGCGGGGGAAGCCTACGAGCAGTACTTC
CASSLEVAGEAYEQYF
>.|TRBJ2-3|once|TRBV19
TGTGCCAGTAGTATGGTGCAGGGCACAGATACGCAGTATTTT
CASSMVQGTDTQYF
>.|TRBJ2-2|.|TRBV4-3
TGCGCCAGCAGCCAAGATTGGCCTACGGTTCGGGGGGAGCTGTTTTTT
CASSQDWPTVRGELFF
>TRBD1|TRBJ2-1|.|TRBV4-3
TGCGCCAGCTCCCCAGGACAGGGGGCCTGGGGGCAGTTCTTC
CASSPGQGAWGQFF
>.|TRBJ2-7|once|TRBV6-2/TRBV6-3
TGTGCCGTGGAGAAGGACAGTTCCTACGAGCAGTACTTC
CAVEKDSSYEQYF
>TRBD2|TRBJ2-1|.|TRBV15
TGTGCCACCAGCAGGAGCGGGGGGGGCTCCTACAATGAGCAGTTCTTC
CATSRSGGGSYNEQFF
>.|TRBJ2-7|.|TRBV2
TGTGCCAGCAGAGTACGGACCTTCGGGCAGTACTTC
CASRVRTFGQYF
>.|TRBJ2-7|.|TRBV6-6
TGTGCCAGCAGTCAGGGATTCGACGGCGAGCAGTACTTC
CASSQGFDGEQYF
>.|TRBJ2-7|.|TRBV6-6
TGTGCCAGCAGTTACGGGCGGGTAGGCGAGCAGTACTTC
CASSYGRVGEQYF
>.|TRBJ1-5|.|TRBV7-9
TGTGCCAGCAGCCAGGGCGCGGGTCAGCCCCAGCAATTT
CASSQGAGQPQQF
>.|TRBJ1-2|.|TRBV4-1
TGCGCCAGCAGCCAAGATCGTTTTACAGGCGGCTACACCTTC
CASSQDRFTGGYTF
>TRBD2|TRBJ2-2|few|TRBV6-1
TGTGCCAGCAGTATAGCGGGGGCCGACACCGGGGAGCTGTTTTTT
CASSIAGADTGELFF
>TRBD1|TRBJ2-7|.|TRBV7-9
TGTGCCAGCAGCTGGACAGGGCCCAACGAGCAGTACTTC
CASSWTGPNEQYF
>.|TRBJ1-1|.|TRBV7-6
TGTGCCAGCAGCTTTGACCTTGGGTCCACTGAAGCTTTCTTT
CASSFDLGSTEAFF